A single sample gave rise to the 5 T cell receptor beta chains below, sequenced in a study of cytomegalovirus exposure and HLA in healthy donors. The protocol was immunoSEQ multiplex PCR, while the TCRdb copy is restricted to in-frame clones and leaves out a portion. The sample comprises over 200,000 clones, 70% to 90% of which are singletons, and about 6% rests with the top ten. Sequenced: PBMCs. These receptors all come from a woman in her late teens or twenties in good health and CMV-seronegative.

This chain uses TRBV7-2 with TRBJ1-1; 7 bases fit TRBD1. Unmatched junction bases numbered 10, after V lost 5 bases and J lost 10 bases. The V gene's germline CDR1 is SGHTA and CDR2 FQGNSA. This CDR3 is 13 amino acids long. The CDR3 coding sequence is TGTGCCAGCAGCCCCGACAGGGTGGCTAGAGCTTTCTTT. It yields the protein CASSPDRVARAFF. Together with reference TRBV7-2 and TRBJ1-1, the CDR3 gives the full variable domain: GAGVSQSPSNKVTEKGKDVELRCDPISGHTALYWYRQSLGQGLEFLIYFQGNSAPDKSGLPSDRFSAERTGGSVSTLTIQRTQQEDSAVYLCASSPDRVARAFFGQGTRLTVV.

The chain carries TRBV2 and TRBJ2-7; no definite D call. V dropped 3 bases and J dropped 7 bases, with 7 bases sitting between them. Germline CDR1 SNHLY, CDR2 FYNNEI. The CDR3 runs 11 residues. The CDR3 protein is CASSETSEQYF. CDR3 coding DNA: TGTGCCAGCAGTGAGACTTCTGAGCAGTACTTC.

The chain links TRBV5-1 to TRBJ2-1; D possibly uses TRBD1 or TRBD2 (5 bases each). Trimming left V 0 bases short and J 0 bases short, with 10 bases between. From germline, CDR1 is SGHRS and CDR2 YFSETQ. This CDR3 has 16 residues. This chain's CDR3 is CASSLGGTYSYNEQFF. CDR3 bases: TGCGCCAGCAGCTTGGGGGGGACCTACTCCTACAATGAGCAGTTCTTC.

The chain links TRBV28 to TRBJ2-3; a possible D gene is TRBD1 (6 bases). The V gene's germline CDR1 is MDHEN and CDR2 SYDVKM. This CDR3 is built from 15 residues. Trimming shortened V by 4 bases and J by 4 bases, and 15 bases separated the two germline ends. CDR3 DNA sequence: TGTGCCAGCAGTTCTACAGGGACCCCCGCAGATACGCAGTATTTT. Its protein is CASSSTGTPADTQYF.

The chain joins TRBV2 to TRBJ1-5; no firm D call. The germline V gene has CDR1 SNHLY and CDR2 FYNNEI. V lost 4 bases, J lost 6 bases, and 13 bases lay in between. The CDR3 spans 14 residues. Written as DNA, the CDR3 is TGTGCCAGCAGTGCGAATTTATTAGGTCAGCCCCAGCATTTT. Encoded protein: CASSANLLGQPQHF.